The source of this T cell receptor (beta chain) is a study of shared T cell receptors in the human thymus. The repertoire was sequenced with immunoSEQ multiplex PCR; TCRdb's copy has only in-frame clones and lacks some. The profile shows around 340,000 clones, just under 95% of them singletons. Germline V CDR1 and CDR2: WSHSY, SAAADI. The V and J ends lost 6 bases and 4 bases, in that order; junction bases with no gene match: 21. The CDR3 is 19 residues long. This chain uses TRBV10-2 with TRBJ2-5; TRBD2 aligns across 9 bases. Sample: thymocytes. This clonotype was sampled from a human donor. The CDR3 nucleotides read TGCGCCAGCAGATTTTGGCGGGAGGGCCGGTATCCGACCACAGAGACCCAGTACTTC. Translation gives CASRFWREGRYPTTETQYF.